This T cell receptor (beta chain) came from a study of OX40 agonist ivuxolimab in advanced cancers. The wider study: Aged roughly 23 to 90 with a mean of 60 years, they were under 85% male. Checkpoint inhibitors had been given previously to 40% of patients.

Findings of the study overall: Those patients achieving a partial response at 0.1-3.0 mg/kg showed among the lowest clonal expansion.

Germline-derived CDR1 and CDR2 are SGDLS and YYNGEE. There are 13 residues in the CDR3. V shed 2 bases and J 4 bases; nucleotides not matched to a gene: 3. A word on this clone: The antigen is unknown.

Generated by immunoSEQ multiplex PCR, the TCRdb table keeps only in-frame clones and is missing some. The sample comprises fewer than 20,000 clones, 80% to 85% of which are singletons, and less than 4% rests with the top ten. This receptor was taken from an adult with an advanced solid tumor such as melanoma, head and neck, liver or kidney cancer. Source: CD4+ or CD8+ T cells sorted from blood, taken in a trial of the OX40 agonist ivuxolimab. The V and J genes are TRBV9 and TRBJ2-7; 7 bases match TRBD1. CDR3 in DNA: TGTGCCAGCAGCGTGGGGACAGCGTACGAGCAGTACTTC. It yields the protein CASSVGTAYEQYF.